This TCR beta chain is drawn from a study of T cells after yellow fever vaccination. The table lists this clonotype with a few counts. V lost 4 bases and J lost 2, with 13 bases in between. Germline values: CDR1 DFQATT, CDR2 SNEGSKA (reference sequence). The CDR3 length is 14 residues. TCRdb processed the 5' RACE reads anew with MiXCR; each CDR3 protein has one entry. The sample has approximately 550,000 distinct CDR3 sequences, around 21% seen once. The chain links TRBV20-1 to TRBJ2-3; D possibly corresponds to TRBD1 (5 bases). The specimen comprised PBMCs, sampled 15 days after the yellow fever booster vaccination. This clonotype originated in a man aged 25 to 40 who received the YFV17D yellow fever vaccine. The CDR3 reads CSAIDPRVTDTQYF. DNA of the CDR3: TGCAGTGCTATAGACCCCAGGGTCACAGATACGCAGTATTTT.